This T cell receptor beta chain was captured by sequencing in a study of blood T cell repertoires in COVID-19. Study overall: Italy, Spain and the United States were the sources of the convalescent and acute COVID-19 samples. T cells, B-cell-depleted T cells, or PBMCs supplied cDNA or gDNA.

Recruited during active infection, patients (from Seattle) were subsequently followed longitudinally. This clone was picked up a small number of times. One junction end does not reproduce the germline sequence, and a read error may be involved. Here immunoSEQ multiplex PCR was the method, and the copy in TCRdb shows in-frame clones only, minus some. This sample has about 46,000 clones, with 75% to 90% found just once. The CDR3 is 14 amino acids. The V gene's germline CDR1 is MNHEY and CDR2 SVGEGT. The sequence derives from a woman at least 80 years old with COVID-19, enrolled during active disease. The chain is built from TRBV6-2 or TRBV6-3 and TRBJ1-2; D not certain. Sequencing used peripheral blood. The CDR3 DNA is TGTGCCAGCAGTTACGCCCTAATTAACTCTGGCTACACCTTC. Amino acid sequence: CASSYALINSGYTF.